This TCR beta chain was observed in a study of STAT3 mutations in large granular lymphocyte leukemia. Study results and limitations: In several patients, dominant TCR clone burden exceeded STAT3 mutant burden. Every T-LGLL patient had at least one immunodominant TCRbeta clonotype.

This clone was seen once. Antigen unknown. From germline, CDR1 is KGHSH and CDR2 LQKENI. The CDR3 covers 15 residues. The V and J ends lost 2 bases and 5 bases respectively, with 14 bases between them. The table came from immunoSEQ multiplex PCR; TCRdb's copy has only in-frame clones and leaves some out. Among 25,000 to 30,000 clones listed, 60% to 85% were seen once. This clonotype originated in a woman aged 45-59 years with T-cell large granular lymphocyte leukemia. Some clones in this sample may be carry-over from other donors' samples. The sample comprised peripheral blood mononuclear cells. The chain carries TRBV18 and TRBJ2-3; tentatively, D is TRBD1 (6 bases). Here the CDR3 reads CASSPGPRGGDTQYF. The CDR3 region has the DNA TGTGCCAGCTCACCAGGTCCCAGGGGTGGAGATACGCAGTATTTT.